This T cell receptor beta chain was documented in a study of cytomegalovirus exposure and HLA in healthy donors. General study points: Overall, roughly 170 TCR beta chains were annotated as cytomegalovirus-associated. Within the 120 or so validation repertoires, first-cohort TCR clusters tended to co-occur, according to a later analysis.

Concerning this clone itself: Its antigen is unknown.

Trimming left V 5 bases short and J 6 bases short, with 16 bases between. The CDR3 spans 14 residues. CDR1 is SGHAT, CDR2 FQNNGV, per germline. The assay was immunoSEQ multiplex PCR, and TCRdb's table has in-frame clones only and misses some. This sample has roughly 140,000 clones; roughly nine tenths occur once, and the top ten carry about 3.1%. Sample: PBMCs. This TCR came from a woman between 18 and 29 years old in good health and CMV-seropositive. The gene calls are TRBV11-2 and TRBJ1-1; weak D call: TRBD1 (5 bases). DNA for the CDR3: TGTGCCAGCAGCCAACGTCTCCGGGGGGCTGAAGCTTTCTTT. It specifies CASSQRLRGAEAFF.